The 17 T cell receptor beta chains reported below all come from one sample, sequenced in a study of OX40 agonist ivuxolimab in advanced cancers. Some clones are missing from TCRdb's copy, which holds only in-frame ones; the method was immunoSEQ multiplex PCR. The data contain roughly 71,000 clones, roughly 84% of them seen just once; the ten biggest clones take up roughly 1.6%. Sequenced here: CD4+ or CD8+ T cells sorted from blood, sampled in a trial of the OX40 agonist ivuxolimab. These receptors originate from an adult with an advanced solid tumor such as melanoma, head and neck, liver or kidney cancer.

This chain joins TRBV6-5 and TRBJ2-7; 8 bases line up with TRBD1. CDR3 length: 16 residues. J was trimmed by 7 bases and V by 2 bases; bases with no gene match: 13. CDR1 MNHEY and CDR2 SVGAGI come from the germline V gene. The CDR3 DNA reads as TGTGCCAGCAGTTACAGGTCAGGGGGCTATAAGACGGAGCAGTACTTC. Protein product: CASSYRSGGYKTEQYF.

This clone was seen once. A much more abundant neighbour one base away suggests this may be a read error. V is TRBV7-2 and J is TRBJ1-5; D is uncertain. Trimming took off 1 base at V and 6 bases at J, with 4 bases between the two ends. The length of the CDR3 is 12 residues. Germline CDR1 reads SGHTA; CDR2 reads FQGNSA. The CDR3 nucleotides read TGTGCCAGCAGCTTAGAGGCTCAGCCCCAGCATTTT. Its protein product is CASSLEAQPQHF.

The chain links TRBV29-1 to TRBJ2-7; D uncertain. V gave up 2 bases and J gave up 4 bases, with 18 bases separating them. CDR1 and CDR2 from the germline V gene are SQVTM and ANQGSEA. This CDR3 region has 15 residues. The CDR3 DNA is TGCAGCGTTGAACGGGCCCTGGGTAACGGGTACGAGCAGTACTTC. Amino acid sequence: CSVERALGNGYEQYF.

The V gene is TRBV6-6, the J gene TRBJ2-3; no firm D call. The V end lost 0 bases, the J end lost 3 bases, and 4 bases lay between the germline ends. Germline loops: CDR1 MNHNY, CDR2 SVGAGI (reference sequence). CDR3 length equals 13 residues. The CDR3 DNA reads as TGTGCCAGCAGTTACTCATCAACAGATACGCAGTATTTT. It codes for CASSYSSTDTQYF.

The CDR3 sequence: CASSQRRGLSGNTIYF. For the CDR3, the DNA is TGTGCCAGCAGCCAAAGAAGGGGGCTTTCTGGAAACACCATATATTTT. The J gene is TRBJ1-3, the V gene TRBV7-9; 7 bases line up with TRBD1. CDR1 SEHNR and CDR2 FQNEAQ come from the germline V gene (reference sequence). The CDR3 runs to 16 residues. The ends lost 5 bases at V and 1 base at J; junction bases unmatched: 8.

The rearrangement uses TRBV27 and TRBJ2-1, with D possibly matching TRBD1 (5 bases). The CDR3 consists of 14 residues. In germline, CDR1 is MNHEY, CDR2 SMNVEV (reference sequence). Trimming left V 0 bases short and J 5 bases short, with 8 bases between. In DNA form, the CDR3 reads TGTGCCAGCAGTTTATCAGGGGATGACAATGAGCAGTTCTTC. This codes for CASSLSGDDNEQFF.

J is TRBJ1-4 and V is TRBV6-5, with TRBD1 matching over 9 bases. V lost 4 bases to trimming and J lost 7 bases; unmatched junction nucleotides: 4. Germline V gives CDR1 MNHEY, CDR2 SVGAGI. The CDR3 is 14 amino acids. The CDR3 is CASSSGQGGEKLFF. CDR3 nucleotides: TGTGCCAGCAGTTCGGGACAGGGCGGTGAAAAACTGTTTTTT.

The rearrangement uses TRBV29-1 and TRBJ1-3; D call uncertain. V was cut by 1 base and J by 0 bases, with 7 bases left in between. CDR3 length equals 14 residues. Germline V gene sequence: CDR1 SQVTM, CDR2 ANQGSEA. In nucleotides, the CDR3 is TGCAGCGTTGAAGTTGGCGGCTCTGGAAACACCATATATTTT. Protein product: CSVEVGGSGNTIYF.

This clone was counted only a few times. The rearrangement joins TRBV7-3 to TRBJ2-3; the match to TRBD2 covers 8 bases. The germline CDR1 and CDR2 sequences are SGHTA and FQGTGA. V trimming: 2 bases; J trimming: 11 bases; junction bases outside the gene matches: 3. The CDR3 spans 12 residues. The CDR3 DNA is TGTGCCAGCAGCTTACCCGGGGGGGAGCAGTATTTT. Its protein product is CASSLPGGEQYF.

The chain has TRBV11-3 and TRBJ2-1; the D is unclear. The CDR3 is 19 amino acids. The germline V gene encodes CDR1 SGHNT and CDR2 YENEEA. With 9 bases removed from V and 5 bases from J, the gap between germline ends came to 32 bases. The CDR3, as DNA: TGTGCCAGACCACTACAAATCTACTTGAGACCCTCAGATGACAATGAGCAGTTCTTC. Translated: CARPLQIYLRPSDDNEQFF.

CDR3 residues: CASSLVRTANTEAFF. DNA of the CDR3: TGTGCCAGCAGCCTAGTCAGGACGGCGAACACTGAAGCTTTCTTT. This sequence joins TRBV7-2 and TRBJ1-1; D uncertain. CDR3 size: 15 residues. Looked up from germline, CDR1 is SGHTA and CDR2 is FQGNSA. V lost 5 bases and J lost 1, with 14 bases in between. Full variable domain (remainder filled in from reference TRBV7-2 and TRBJ1-1): GAGVSQSPSNKVTEKGKDVELRCDPISGHTALYWYRQSLGQGLEFLIYFQGNSAPDKSGLPSDRFSAERTGGSVSTLTIQRTQQEDSAVYLCASSLVRTANTEAFFGQGTRLTVV.

The chain combines TRBV27 with TRBJ2-3; 7 nucleotides align to TRBD2. The CDR3 extends over 16 amino acids. The germline V gene encodes CDR1 MNHEY and CDR2 SMNVEV (reference sequence). V trimming: 6 bases; J trimming: 0 bases; junction bases outside the gene matches: 9. The CDR3 loop reads CASSRDYRASTDTQYF. DNA for the CDR3: TGTGCCAGCAGCCGGGACTACCGAGCTAGCACAGATACGCAGTATTTT.

The chain couples TRBV19 to TRBJ2-3; TRBD2 is a possible D gene (6 bases). Trimming cost V 3 bases and J 2 bases, with 12 bases left between them. CDR1 LNHDA and CDR2 SQIVND come from the germline V gene (reference sequence). The CDR3 has 15 residues. DNA for the CDR3: TGTGCCAGTAGTATTGCAGGGAGGATCACAGATACGCAGTATTTT. Translating gives CASSIAGRITDTQYF.

V usage is TRBV7-9 and J usage is TRBJ2-5; D is perhaps TRBD2 (5 bases). Trimming removed 5 bases from V and 4 bases from J, with 14 bases in between. This CDR3 spans 14 amino acids. The germline CDR1 and CDR2 sequences are SEHNR and FQNEAQ (reference sequence). The CDR3 region is CASSARDFRETQYF. The CDR3 bases are TGTGCCAGCAGCGCCCGGGATTTTCGAGAGACCCAGTACTTC.

This chain joins TRBV11-2 and TRBJ2-7, with D maybe TRBD1 (5 bases). The CDR3 is 14 residues long. V shed 3 bases and J shed 6 bases, with 15 bases lying between them. Looked up from germline, CDR1 is SGHAT and CDR2 is FQNNGV. CDR3 DNA sequence: TGTGCCAGCAGCTTCTCACGGTCAGGGTTCGAGCAGTACTTC. Translated, it gives CASSFSRSGFEQYF.

The chain employs TRBV28 and TRBJ2-7, with TRBD2 matching 8 bases. This CDR3 is built from 17 residues. The junction had 9 bases not matched to a gene; V was cut back by 1 base and J by 1 base. Germline values: CDR1 MDHEN, CDR2 SYDVKM. CDR3 in amino acids: CASSLSAGGTRSYEQYF. In DNA, the CDR3 is TGTGCCAGCAGTTTATCCGCGGGAGGTACAAGGTCCTACGAGCAGTACTTC.

The J gene is TRBJ2-3, the V gene TRBV9; D not certain. This CDR3 contains 13 residues. Germline V gene lookup returns CDR1 SGDLS and CDR2 YYNGEE. V gave up 3 bases and J gave up 2 bases, with 7 bases separating them. The CDR3 DNA reads TGTGCCAGCAGCGGCGCCCCCACAGATACGCAGTATTTT. Protein product: CASSGAPTDTQYF.